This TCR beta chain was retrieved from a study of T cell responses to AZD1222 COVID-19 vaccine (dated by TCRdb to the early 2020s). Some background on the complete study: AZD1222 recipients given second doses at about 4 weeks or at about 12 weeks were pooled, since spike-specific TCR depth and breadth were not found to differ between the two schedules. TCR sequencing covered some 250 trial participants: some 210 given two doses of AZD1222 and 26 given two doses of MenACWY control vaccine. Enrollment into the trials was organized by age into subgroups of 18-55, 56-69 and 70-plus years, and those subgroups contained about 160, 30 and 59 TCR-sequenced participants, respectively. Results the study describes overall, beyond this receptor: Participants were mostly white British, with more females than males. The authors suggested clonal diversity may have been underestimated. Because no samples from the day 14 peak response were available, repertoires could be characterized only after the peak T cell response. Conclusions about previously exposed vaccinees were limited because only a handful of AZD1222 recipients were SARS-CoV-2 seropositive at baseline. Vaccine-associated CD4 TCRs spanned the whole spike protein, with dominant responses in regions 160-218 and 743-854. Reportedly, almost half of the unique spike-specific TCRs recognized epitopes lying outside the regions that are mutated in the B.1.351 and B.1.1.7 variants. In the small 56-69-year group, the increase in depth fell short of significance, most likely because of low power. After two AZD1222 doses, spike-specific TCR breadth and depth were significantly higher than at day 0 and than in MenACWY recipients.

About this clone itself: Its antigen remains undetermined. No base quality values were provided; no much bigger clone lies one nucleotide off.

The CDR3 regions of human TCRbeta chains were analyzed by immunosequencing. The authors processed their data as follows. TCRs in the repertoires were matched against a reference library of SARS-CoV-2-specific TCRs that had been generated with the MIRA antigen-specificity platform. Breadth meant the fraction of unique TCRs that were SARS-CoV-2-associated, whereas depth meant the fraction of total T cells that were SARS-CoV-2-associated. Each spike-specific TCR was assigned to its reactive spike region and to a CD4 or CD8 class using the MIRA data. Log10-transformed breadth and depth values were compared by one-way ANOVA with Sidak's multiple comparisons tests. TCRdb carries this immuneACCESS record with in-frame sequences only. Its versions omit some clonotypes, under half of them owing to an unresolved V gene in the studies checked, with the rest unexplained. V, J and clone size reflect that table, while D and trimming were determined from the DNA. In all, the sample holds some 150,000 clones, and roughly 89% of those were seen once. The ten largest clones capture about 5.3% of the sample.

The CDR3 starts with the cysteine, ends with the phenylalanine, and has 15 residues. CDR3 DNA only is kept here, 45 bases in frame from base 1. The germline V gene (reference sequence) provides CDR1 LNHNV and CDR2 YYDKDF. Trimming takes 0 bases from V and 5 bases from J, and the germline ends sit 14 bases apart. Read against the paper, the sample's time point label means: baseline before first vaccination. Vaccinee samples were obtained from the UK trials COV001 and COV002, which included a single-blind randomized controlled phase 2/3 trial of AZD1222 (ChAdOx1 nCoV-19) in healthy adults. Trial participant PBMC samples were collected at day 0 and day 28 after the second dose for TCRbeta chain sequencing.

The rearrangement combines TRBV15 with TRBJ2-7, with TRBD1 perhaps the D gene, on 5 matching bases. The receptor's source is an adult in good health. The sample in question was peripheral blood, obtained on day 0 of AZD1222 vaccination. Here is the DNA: TGTGCCACCAGCAGAGATGCCTACAGGTTAGACGAGCAGTACTTC. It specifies CATSRDAYRLDEQYF.